The rows below give T cell receptor beta chains drawn from one sample of a study of T cell responses to AZD1222 COVID-19 vaccine. Clones were read by immunoSEQ multiplex PCR, and TCRdb kept only the in-frame ones, dropping some. This sample has approximately 80,000 clones, with 80% to 90% found just once. Sequencing used peripheral blood, obtained 28 days after the second AZD1222 dose. Receptor source: an adult who received the AZD1222 COVID-19 vaccine. Both conserved end residues are trimmed from each CDR3. The order of the fields is V gene, clone size, CDR3 protein. Rows may omit the clone size; those that give it use once, few, many or a size class.

TRBV7-2	.	ASSLRAGGPTDTQY
TRBV19	.	ASSIRAVYSNQPQH
TRBV6-1	.	ASSEQYNEQF
TRBV11-1	.	ASSPEGLADNEQF
TRBV9	.	ASSVGTQSNQPQH
TRBV6-5	.	ASSRSVNTEAF
TRBV5-1	.	ASSLGGGEGTQY
TRBV11-2	.	ASSQGGEKLF
TRBV7-9	.	ASSLAARYEQY
TRBV28	once	ASHAASGKVFTYEQY
TRBV3-1/TRBV3-2	.	ASSHKRGGSNQPQH
TRBV14	.	ASSLQGPGELF
TRBV20-1	.	SAKTETQY
TRBV28	once	ASRDDRGQPQH
TRBV20-1	.	SASLPGGVNTEAF
TRBV9	.	ASSVGLGQLNTGELF
TRBV29-1	once	SVGPGTSDTQY
TRBV7-2	.	ASSLVRSENTEAF
TRBV7-3	once	ASSSGVSNSPLH
TRBV6-5	.	ASRNRGSGNTIY
TRBV9	.	ASSGAEGQPQH
TRBV11-3	.	ASSLDGTSYNEQF
TRBV6-1	.	ASSEVVGLEGYT
TRBV20-1	once	SASDDSGNTIY
TRBV19	.	ASNIGPVPYNEQF
TRBV6-2/TRBV6-3	.	ASSEDRADPYGYT
TRBV19	.	ASMVGAGAYEQY
TRBV5-8	.	ASAIGPNTEAF
TRBV5-5	.	ASSPRPDTTNYGYT
TRBV6-5	.	ASSYSSLGGGTEAF
TRBV19	.	ASSSPLNTEAF
TRBV6-1	.	ASSERGQDTQY
TRBV11-2	.	ASSPRGATYYGYT
TRBV28	.	ASSPDTNYGYT
TRBV19	few	ASSTGALTYNEQF
TRBV6-2/TRBV6-3	.	ASSYRSLQDTQY
TRBV7-8	.	ASSGRMNTEAF
TRBV4-2	.	ASSQFSGDLAKNIQY
TRBV18	.	ASSPRGSTSGAYEQF
TRBV15	.	ATSRAAGRGGITEAF